These 26 T cell receptor beta chains came from one sample sequenced in a study of blood T cell repertoires in COVID-19. Assay: immunoSEQ multiplex PCR; the TCRdb copy retains only in-frame clones and omits some. The sample has about 150,000 clones, roughly four fifths seen once. The specimen sequenced was peripheral blood. These receptors originate from a man in his 70s with active or convalescent COVID-19.

This chain uses TRBV3-1 (or the pseudogene TRBV3-2) with TRBJ2-2; 9 nucleotides line up with TRBD2. There are 18 residues in the CDR3. Germline V gene data show CDR1 as LGHDT and CDR2 as YNNKEL (reference sequence). J was trimmed by 0 bases and V by 3 bases; bases with no gene match: 8. CDR3 coding DNA: TGTGCCAGCAGCCATTGGGGGCTAGCGGGGCCGAACACCGGGGAGCTGTTTTTT. Translated: CASSHWGLAGPNTGELFF.

This clone has only one observation. CDR3 coding DNA: TGTGCCACCAGTGATCGTTATGGCTACACCTTC. It encodes CATSDRYGYTF. The chain employs TRBV24-1 and TRBJ1-2; D call uncertain. CDR1 and CDR2 from the germline V gene are KGHDR and SFDVKD. The CDR3 has 11 residues. The germline V and J ends were trimmed by 3 bases and 5 bases, with 3 bases remaining between them.

The rearrangement links TRBV9 to TRBJ2-3; 9 nucleotides align to TRBD2. The germline V gene has CDR1 SGDLS and CDR2 YYNGEE. The CDR3 contains 15 residues. The ends lost 1 base at V and 1 base at J; junction bases unmatched: 1. CDR3 loop: CASSVRLAGTDTQYF. Here the CDR3 DNA reads TGTGCCAGCAGCGTAAGACTAGCGGGCACAGATACGCAGTATTTT.

As DNA, the CDR3 is TGTGCCAGTAGTCCTACAGGAAAGATCTACCGCTACGAGCAGTACTTC. As protein: CASSPTGKIYRYEQYF. The chain employs TRBV19 and TRBJ2-7, with D possibly matching TRBD1 (5 bases). Per germline, CDR1 LNHDA and CDR2 SQIVND (reference sequence). The CDR3 loop spans 16 amino acids. The V gene lost 5 bases and the J gene lost 3 bases, with 20 bases spanning the gap. Filled out from reference TRBV19 and TRBJ2-7, the complete variable domain reads DGGITQSPKYLFRKEGQNVTLSCEQNLNHDAMYWYRQDPGQGLRLIYYSQIVNDFQKGDIAEGYSVSREKKESFPLTVTSAQKNPTAFYLCASSPTGKIYRYEQYFGPGTRLTVT.

The rearrangement joins TRBV3-1 (or the pseudogene TRBV3-2) to TRBJ2-7; a weak D match, TRBD1 (6 bases). Trimming pared 4 bases from V and 2 bases from J, leaving 9 bases between. Germline CDR1 LGHDT, CDR2 YNNKEL (reference sequence). This CDR3 is built from 13 residues. The CDR3 here is CASSLRTAYEQYF. As DNA, the CDR3 is TGTGCCAGCAGCCTTAGGACAGCCTACGAGCAGTACTTC.

The rearrangement links TRBV3-1 (or the pseudogene TRBV3-2) to TRBJ2-5; 9 positions agree with TRBD2. The CDR3 extends over 17 amino acids. Germline CDR1 is LGHDT and CDR2 is YNNKEL (reference sequence). V trimming: 4 bases; J trimming: 0 bases; junction bases outside the gene matches: 9. CDR3 in DNA: TGTGCCAGCAGCCCGTCTTCGAGCGGGGGGTACCAAGAGACCCAGTACTTC. Translation: CASSPSSSGGYQETQYF.

As regards this clone: Its ends do not fully match the called genes, so a read error is possible. CDR3: CASSPLENRGRGVNTEAFF. CDR3 nucleotide sequence: TGTGCCAGCTCACCACTGGAGAACCGGGGCCGGGGGGTGAATACTGAAGCTTTCTTT. This rearrangement joins TRBV18 to TRBJ1-1; a possible D gene is TRBD1 (5 bases). The CDR3 has 19 residues. Germline CDR1 is KGHSH and CDR2 is LQKENI.

The V gene is TRBV6-5, the J gene TRBJ2-1, with 8 nucleotides matching TRBD2. CDR1 MNHEY and CDR2 SVGAGI come from the germline V gene. CDR3 length: 15 residues. V gave up 6 bases and J gave up 4 bases; unmatched junction bases: 8. The CDR3 coding sequence is TGTGCCAGCAGACCCGCGGGGGGCATGTACAATGAGCAGTTCTTC. Residues: CASRPAGGMYNEQFF.

This clone was seen once. The genes are TRBV25-1 and TRBJ2-5; maybe TRBD1 (5 bases). Germline V CDR1 and CDR2: MGHDK, SYGVNS. The CDR3 covers 13 residues. The germline V and J ends were trimmed by 7 bases and 1 base, with 10 bases remaining between them. The chain's CDR3 is CASNDRFQETQYF. The DNA for the CDR3 is TGTGCCAGCAATGACAGATTCCAAGAGACCCAGTACTTC.

The chain links TRBV7-8 to TRBJ1-1, with no clear D. This CDR3 is built from 12 residues. The V gene lost 5 bases and the J gene lost 4 bases, with 8 bases spanning the gap. The germline V gene encodes CDR1 SGHVS and CDR2 FQNEAQ. CDR3: CASSPQSTEAFF. The CDR3 region has the DNA TGTGCCAGCAGCCCCCAATCCACTGAAGCTTTCTTT. Variable domain in full (rest from reference TRBV7-8 and TRBJ1-1): GAGVSQSPRYKVAKRGQDVALRCDPISGHVSLFWYQQALGQGPEFLTYFQNEAQLDKSGLPSDRFFAERPEGSVSTLKIQRTQQEDSAVYLCASSPQSTEAFFGQGTRLTVV.

This sequence joins TRBV10-2 and TRBJ2-3, with D perhaps matching TRBD1 (7 bases). CDR1 and CDR2 (germline): WSHSY, SAAADI. The V and J ends lost 7 bases and 2 bases respectively, with 16 bases between them. There are 15 residues in the CDR3. CDR3 sequence reads: CASNPGGTHTDTQYF. DNA for the CDR3: TGCGCCAGCAACCCAGGGGGGACACACACAGATACGCAGTATTTT.

The chain links TRBV6-5 to TRBJ2-1; 8 nucleotides line up with TRBD1. The CDR3 covers 14 residues. V was clipped by 4 bases and J by 9 bases; unmatched bases: 8. Germline values: CDR1 MNHEY, CDR2 SVGAGI. In nucleotides, the CDR3 is TGTGCCAGCAGTTTGTGGCAGGGGGCTCGTGAGCAGTTCTTC. The encoded protein is CASSLWQGAREQFF.

The chain combines TRBV27 with TRBJ2-2, with TRBD2 as a possible D gene (5 bases). Trimming took 8 bases from V and 4 from J, leaving 14 bases between them. CDR3 size: 14 residues. Germline V gene sequence: CDR1 MNHEY, CDR2 SMNVEV (reference sequence). The CDR3 DNA follows: TGTGCCAGCGGGAGAGCCCGGCGCACCGGGGAGCTGTTTTTT. It codes for CASGRARRTGELFF.

The chain joins TRBV19 to TRBJ2-7, with TRBD2 as a possible D gene (5 bases). CDR1 and CDR2 from the germline V gene are LNHDA and SQIVND (reference sequence). V lost 0 bases and J 5 bases, leaving 14 bases between the germline ends. This CDR3 region has 15 residues. The CDR3 spells CASSIDSPLGNEQYF. For the CDR3, the DNA is TGTGCCAGTAGTATAGATTCCCCCCTCGGGAACGAGCAGTACTTC.

The V and J genes are TRBV7-2 and TRBJ2-5; TRBD2 matches at 8 bases. Germline V gene sequence: CDR1 SGHTA, CDR2 FQGNSA. The CDR3 is made up of 15 amino acids. V trimming: 0 bases; J trimming: 2 bases; junction bases outside the gene matches: 2. This CDR3 is CASSLAGTRQETQYF. For the CDR3, the DNA is TGTGCCAGCAGCTTAGCAGGGACTAGACAAGAGACCCAGTACTTC.

The chain uses TRBV7-9 and TRBJ1-2; no reliable D call. Germline CDR1 SEHNR, CDR2 FQNEAQ (reference sequence). Between the trimmed V and J ends, which lost 5 bases and 4 bases, there was a span of 11 bases. The CDR3 spans 13 residues. This CDR3 is CASSIGDGYGYTF. For the CDR3, the DNA is TGTGCCAGCAGCATCGGGGATGGCTATGGCTACACCTTC.

The chain links TRBV15 to TRBJ2-7; 10 positions match TRBD1. The CDR3 is made up of 15 amino acids. Germline CDR1 is LNHNV and CDR2 is YYDKDF (reference sequence). V was clipped by 5 bases and J by 3 bases; unmatched bases: 7. The CDR3 sequence: CATSSATGGLYEQYF. Here the CDR3 DNA reads TGTGCCACCAGCTCCGCGACAGGGGGCCTCTACGAGCAGTACTTC.

This chain joins TRBV7-8 and TRBJ2-7, with D uncertain. The germline V gene has CDR1 SGHVS and CDR2 FQNEAQ. CDR3 length: 12 amino acids. With 5 bases removed from V and 2 bases from J, the gap between germline ends came to 7 bases. Here the CDR3 DNA reads TGTGCCAGCAGCCCGCAGGCCTACGAGCAGTACTTC. Its translation is CASSPQAYEQYF.

This chain uses TRBV5-5 with TRBJ1-4, with D tentatively TRBD1 (6 bases). Per germline, CDR1 SGHKS and CDR2 YYEKEE (reference sequence). This CDR3 region has 15 residues. V lost 4 bases, J lost 7 bases, and 17 bases lay in between. The CDR3 loop reads CASSHTDSKGEKLFF. CDR3 sequence (DNA): TGTGCCAGCAGCCACACGGACAGCAAGGGTGAAAAACTGTTTTTT.

The V call is TRBV29-1, the J call TRBJ2-1; TRBD2 matches 7 bases. Germline values: CDR1 SQVTM, CDR2 ANQGSEA. The CDR3 has 13 amino acids. V shed 8 bases, J shed 9 bases, and the junction held 13 bases outside the gene matches. The CDR3 nucleotides read TGCAGCCACCGCGGGAGTGGGTCGATTGAGCAGTTCTTC. Encoded protein: CSHRGSGSIEQFF.

The chain is built from TRBV28 and TRBJ2-3; 8 bases map to TRBD1. The CDR3 runs to 16 residues. CDR1 MDHEN and CDR2 SYDVKM come from the germline V gene. V gave up 7 bases and J gave up 0 bases; unmatched junction bases: 9. The CDR3 loop reads CASTTGGTGSTDTQYF. The CDR3 DNA is TGTGCCAGCACCACAGGAGGGACAGGAAGCACAGATACGCAGTATTTT.

The chain links TRBV5-4 to TRBJ1-2; D perhaps matches TRBD1 (5 bases). The CDR3 runs to 15 residues. V lost 4 bases, J lost 4 bases, and 17 bases lay in between. Germline values: CDR1 SGHNT, CDR2 YYREEE (reference sequence). CDR3 region: CASSERSDSVYGYTF. CDR3 nucleotides: TGTGCCAGCAGCGAACGTTCTGACAGTGTCTATGGCTACACCTTC.

This chain uses TRBV19 with TRBJ1-1; D is perhaps TRBD1 (6 bases). The length of the CDR3 is 13 residues. V was trimmed by 7 bases and J by 0 bases, leaving 9 bases between them. Germline V gene lookup returns CDR1 LNHDA and CDR2 SQIVND (reference sequence). The DNA of the CDR3 is TGTGCCAGTATGGGGGACATGAACACTGAAGCTTTCTTT. Translation gives CASMGDMNTEAFF. The complete variable domain, with remaining parts taken from reference TRBV19 and TRBJ1-1, reads DGGITQSPKYLFRKEGQNVTLSCEQNLNHDAMYWYRQDPGQGLRLIYYSQIVNDFQKGDIAEGYSVSREKKESFPLTVTSAQKNPTAFYLCASMGDMNTEAFFGQGTRLTVV.

The chain carries TRBV24-1 and TRBJ2-5; D is perhaps TRBD1 (5 bases). Germline V lookup: CDR1 KGHDR, CDR2 SFDVKD. The V end was cut by 3 bases, the J end by 2 bases, with 9 bases between. CDR3 length: 14 residues. CDR3 DNA sequence: TGTGCCACCAGTGATGCCCGACAGCAAGAGACCCAGTACTTC. This gives the protein CATSDARQQETQYF.

CDR3 sequence reads: CASSVVGLASSYNEQFF. The CDR3 DNA reads TGTGCCAGCAGCGTGGTGGGACTAGCGAGCTCCTACAATGAGCAGTTCTTC. V is TRBV9 and J is TRBJ2-1, with 10 bases fitting TRBD2. Germline V gives CDR1 SGDLS, CDR2 YYNGEE. Losses at the gene ends were 2 bases for V and 0 bases for J; bases not matched to a gene: 5. The CDR3 spans 17 residues.

This clone was detected only once. The rearrangement links TRBV5-1 to TRBJ2-7; D not certain. The CDR3 sequence is 13 residues long. Germline loops: CDR1 SGHRS, CDR2 YFSETQ. V lost 4 bases and J lost 3, with 11 bases in between. The CDR3 loop is CASSPDTYYEQYF. CDR3 nucleotide sequence: TGCGCCAGCAGCCCCGACACCTACTACGAGCAGTACTTC. Combining the CDR3 with reference TRBV5-1 and TRBJ2-7 gives the whole variable domain KAGVTQTPRYLIKTRGQQVTLSCSPISGHRSVSWYQQTPGQGLQFLFEYFSETQRNKGNFPGRFSGRQFSNSRSEMNVSTLELGDSALYLCASSPDTYYEQYFGPGTRLTVT.